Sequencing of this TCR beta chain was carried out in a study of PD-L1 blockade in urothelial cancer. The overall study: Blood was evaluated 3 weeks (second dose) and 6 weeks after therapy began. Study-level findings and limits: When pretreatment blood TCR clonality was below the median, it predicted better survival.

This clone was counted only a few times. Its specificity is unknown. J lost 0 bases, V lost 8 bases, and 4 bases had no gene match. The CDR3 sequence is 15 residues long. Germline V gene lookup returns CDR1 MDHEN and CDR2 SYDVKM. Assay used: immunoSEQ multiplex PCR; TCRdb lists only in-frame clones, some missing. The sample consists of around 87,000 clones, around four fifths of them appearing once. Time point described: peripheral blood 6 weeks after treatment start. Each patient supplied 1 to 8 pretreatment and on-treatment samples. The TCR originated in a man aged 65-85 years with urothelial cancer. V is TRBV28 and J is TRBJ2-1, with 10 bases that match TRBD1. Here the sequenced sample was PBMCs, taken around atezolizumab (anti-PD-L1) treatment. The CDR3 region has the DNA TGTGCCAGCGCCCGGACAGGGGGCTCCTACAATGAGCAGTTCTTC. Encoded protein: CASARTGGSYNEQFF.